This TCR beta chain was retrieved from a study of PD-1 blockade in classical Hodgkin lymphoma. General observations from the study: Complete responders' baseline diversity resembled that of newly diagnosed patients. Reported baseline diversity: healthy donors highest, relapsed/refractory patients lowest.

CDR3 length equals 14 residues. Germline V gene sequence: CDR1 MDHEN, CDR2 SYDVKM. Trimming took off 3 bases at V and 3 bases at J, with 11 bases between the two ends. The assay was immunoSEQ multiplex PCR, and TCRdb's table has in-frame clones only and misses some. The sample consists of over 6,500 clones, under 90% of them appearing once. With no exception, relapse followed autologous stem cell transplantation in all patients, and brentuximab vedotin exposure varied. A word on this clone: Its target is unknown.

Sequenced here: peripheral blood mononuclear cells (PBMCs), sampled at baseline. This TCR was recovered from a human donor with classical Hodgkin lymphoma. The chain joins TRBV28 to TRBJ1-2; D is uncertain. The CDR3 reads CASSFSGLHYGYTF. In DNA, the CDR3 is TGTGCCAGCAGTTTCAGTGGGTTGCACTATGGCTACACCTTC.